The rows below give T cell receptor beta chains drawn from one sample of a study of shared clonotypes between healthy human individuals. The repertoire was sequenced with immunoSEQ multiplex PCR; TCRdb's copy has only in-frame clones and lacks some. Of roughly 2.5 million clones in the sample, just over 90% were seen once. Sample: naive CD4+ T cells sorted from blood. Every receptor here comes from a man aged 18 to 30 in good health. Each CDR3 is given with its conserved first and last residue. A D gene is named only where the DNA matches it firmly. The size entry is marked missing in some rows and otherwise reads once, few, many or a size class.

V gene: TRBV19; clone size: few; D gene: -; J gene: TRBJ2-6; CDR3 protein: CASSTTPGVGANVLTF; CDR3 DNA: TGTGCCAGTAGTACCACTCCAGGGGTCGGGGCCAACGTCCTGACTTTC
V gene: TRBV5-1; clone size: -; D gene: TRBD1; J gene: TRBJ2-5; CDR3 protein: CASSKGQGATETQYF; CDR3 DNA: TGCGCCAGCAGCAAGGGACAGGGGGCTACGGAGACCCAGTACTTC
V gene: TRBV28; clone size: -; D gene: -; J gene: TRBJ2-2; CDR3 protein: CASSLGGALGELFF; CDR3 DNA: TGTGCCAGCAGTTTAGGGGGGGCACTCGGGGAGCTGTTTTTT
V gene: TRBV27; clone size: -; D gene: TRBD2; J gene: TRBJ2-7; CDR3 protein: CASSFLAGAGEQYF; CDR3 DNA: TGTGCCAGCAGTTTCCTAGCGGGAGCTGGCGAGCAGTACTTC
V gene: TRBV25-1; clone size: -; D gene: -; J gene: TRBJ2-7; CDR3 protein: CASSGSQSSYEQYF; CDR3 DNA: TGTGCCAGCAGCGGTAGCCAGAGCTCCTACGAGCAGTACTTC
V gene: TRBV28; clone size: -; D gene: -; J gene: TRBJ2-7; CDR3 protein: CASSLRRGAYEQYF; CDR3 DNA: TGTGCCAGCAGTTTACGAAGAGGAGCCTACGAGCAGTACTTC
V gene: TRBV7-3; clone size: -; D gene: -; J gene: TRBJ1-1; CDR3 protein: CASNQDGGNTEAFF; CDR3 DNA: TGTGCCAGCAACCAGGACGGGGGGAACACTGAAGCTTTCTTT
V gene: TRBV28; clone size: -; D gene: TRBD1; J gene: TRBJ2-2; CDR3 protein: CASRQSGGHGELFF; CDR3 DNA: TGTGCCAGCAGGCAATCAGGGGGCCACGGGGAGCTGTTTTTT
V gene: TRBV7-6; clone size: -; D gene: TRBD2; J gene: TRBJ2-3; CDR3 protein: CASSLLSAGGADTQYF; CDR3 DNA: TGTGCCAGCAGCTTGCTCTCGGCGGGAGGAGCAGATACGCAGTATTTT
V gene: TRBV6-5; clone size: -; D gene: TRBD2; J gene: TRBJ2-1; CDR3 protein: CASRGLAGGNNEQFF; CDR3 DNA: TGTGCCAGCAGGGGACTAGCAGGGGGTAACAATGAGCAGTTCTTC